This T cell receptor beta chain was sequenced for a study of cytomegalovirus exposure and HLA in healthy donors. V lost 4 bases and J lost 15; bases outside the gene matches: 6. This CDR3 has 13 residues. CDR1 is SGHRS, CDR2 YFSETQ, per germline. This table comes from immunoSEQ multiplex PCR, and its TCRdb copy is limited to in-frame clones, with some not included. Among 150,000 or so clones listed, 84% were seen once. The sequenced material came from PBMCs. The V gene is TRBV5-1, the J gene TRBJ2-1, with 14 nucleotides matching TRBD2. The TCR was taken from a man younger than 40 in good health and CMV-seropositive. Here the CDR3 reads CASSPGTSGGPFF. CDR3 coding DNA: TGCGCCAGCAGCCCGGGGACTAGCGGGGGTCCGTTCTTC.